The clone carrying this T cell receptor (beta chain) was observed a single time. Original processing methods: Reference gene primer amplification gave estimated nucleated cell counts. Clones were sequenced by immunoSEQ multiplex PCR, and TCRdb holds only the in-frame ones, with some missing. V, J and clone size are those of that table, while D and trimming were read from the DNA. The table has 250,000 to 300,000 clones, about 90% seen once. The entry originates in a study of blood T cell repertoires in COVID-19. Study overall: Sources were T cells, B-cell-depleted T cells, or PBMCs; the material itself was cDNA or gDNA.

The CDR3 extends over 16 amino acids. Per germline, CDR1 LGHNA and CDR2 YNFKEQ. V dropped 0 bases and J dropped 1 base, with 12 bases sitting between them. J is TRBJ1-1 and V is TRBV4-2; tentatively, D is TRBD1 (5 bases). Source material: peripheral blood. The receptor comes from a woman aged 30 to 39 with COVID-19, enrolled during active disease. CDR3 in amino acids: CASSQELGVRNTEAFF. Here the CDR3 DNA reads TGTGCCAGCAGCCAAGAATTAGGGGTGAGGAACACTGAAGCTTTCTTT.